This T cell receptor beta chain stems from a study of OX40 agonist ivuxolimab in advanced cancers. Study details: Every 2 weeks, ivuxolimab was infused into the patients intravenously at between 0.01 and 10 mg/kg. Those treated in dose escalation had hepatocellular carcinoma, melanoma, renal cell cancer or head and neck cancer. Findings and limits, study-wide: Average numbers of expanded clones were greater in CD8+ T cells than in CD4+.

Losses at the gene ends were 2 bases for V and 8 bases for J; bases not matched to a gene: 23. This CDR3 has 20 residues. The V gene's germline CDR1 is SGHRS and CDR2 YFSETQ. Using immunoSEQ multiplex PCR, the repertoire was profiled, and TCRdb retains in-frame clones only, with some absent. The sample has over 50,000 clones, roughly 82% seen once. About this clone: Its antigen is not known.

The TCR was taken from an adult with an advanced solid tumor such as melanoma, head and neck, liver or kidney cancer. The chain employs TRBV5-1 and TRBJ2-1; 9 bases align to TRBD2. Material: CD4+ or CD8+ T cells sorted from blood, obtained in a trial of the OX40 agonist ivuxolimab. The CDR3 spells CASSLFTGTSSFGSVDEQFF. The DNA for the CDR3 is TGCGCCAGCAGCTTATTTACCGGGACTAGCTCGTTTGGTAGCGTTGATGAGCAGTTCTTC.